This TCR beta chain was sequenced in a study of T-cell memory formation after mild COVID-19. Study results and caveats: Among CD4+ contracting clones, most were CM and EM, and CD8+ ones EMRA. Day 15 to 85 contracting clones showed balanced CD4/CD8; day 15 to 37 expanders favored CD4+.

Losses at the gene ends were 4 bases for V and 3 bases for J; bases not matched to a gene: 7. The CDR3 loop spans 15 amino acids. TCRdb ran MiXCR on the 5' RACE reads and lists one entry per CDR3 protein. The data hold fewer than 50,000 distinct CDR3 sequences, with around 12% observed a single time. This clonotype was seen a handful of times. Its antigen is unknown. This TCR came from a man aged 18 to 35 who had mild COVID-19 (a few samples of this study predate the infection). Cell type and time point are not known. The chain carries TRBV12-3 or TRBV12-4 and TRBJ2-7; 9 bases agree with TRBD1. Sequencing was performed on PBMCs or a T cell subset sorted from them (not recorded which). The CDR3 sequence is CASSSGTGSRYEQYF. The CDR3 coding sequence is TGTGCCAGCAGTTCTGGGACAGGGTCCCGCTACGAGCAGTACTTC.